Below are 30 T cell receptor beta chains sequenced from a single sample in a study of CD8 T cells in Susac syndrome. With random hexamers, roughly 0.45 to 1 ug RNA was reverse transcribed. TCRdb reprocessed the immunoSEQ multiplex PCR reads via MiXCR and lists one record per CDR3 protein. The data show 180,000 or so distinct CDR3 sequences, about 93% seen once. The sample consisted of CD4+ T cells from PBMCs. These receptors came from a human donor in good health.

The chain joins TRBV4-3 to TRBJ2-5; TRBD2 matches at 10 bases. Trimming at V came to 1 base and at J to 5 bases, leaving 7 bases not matched to a gene. In germline, CDR1 is LGHNA, CDR2 YSLEER. There are 16 residues in the CDR3. The DNA for the CDR3 is TGCGCCAGCAGCCAAGCTGAGCGGGGGGGCCGGGAGACCCAGTACTTC. It codes for CASSQAERGGRETQYF.

The chain combines TRBV2 with TRBJ2-3, with TRBD2 matching 9 bases. V shed 6 bases, J shed 5 bases, and the junction held 6 bases outside the gene matches. Germline assignment: CDR1 SNHLY and CDR2 FYNNEI. The CDR3 has 14 amino acids. CDR3: CASRGLAPIDTQYF. The CDR3 coding sequence is TGTGCCAGCAGGGGACTAGCCCCCATAGATACGCAGTATTTT.

V gene TRBV20-1 combines with J gene TRBJ1-1; tentatively, D is TRBD1 (5 bases). Trimming took off 2 bases at V and 1 base at J, with 14 bases between the two ends. Germline V gene data show CDR1 as DFQATT and CDR2 as SNEGSKA (reference sequence). This CDR3 region has 15 residues. The CDR3 bases are TGCAGTGCTAGATCCTCAGGGCATGGGAACACTGAAGCTTTCTTT. This gives the protein CSARSSGHGNTEAFF.

The chain couples TRBV4-2 to TRBJ2-3; 12 nucleotides align to TRBD2. Trimming cost V 0 bases and J 6 bases; bases outside gene matches: 7. The CDR3 has 17 amino acids. The germline gives CDR1 LGHNA, CDR2 YNFKEQ. CDR3 residues: CASSQEGQTSGGDTQYF. In DNA, the CDR3 is TGTGCCAGCAGCCAAGAGGGCCAGACTAGCGGGGGCGATACGCAGTATTTT.

V gene TRBV4-2 combines with J gene TRBJ1-5; D call uncertain. Trimming took off 0 bases at V and 4 bases at J, with 13 bases between the two ends. The CDR3 is 16 residues long. In germline, CDR1 is LGHNA, CDR2 YNFKEQ. As DNA, the CDR3 is TGTGCCAGCAGCCAAGATTACGGGTTTAGGAATCAGCCCCAGCATTTT. This sequence encodes CASSQDYGFRNQPQHF.

V is TRBV29-1 and J is TRBJ1-4; the match to TRBD1 covers 7 bases. The CDR3 covers 13 residues. Germline V gene lookup returns CDR1 SQVTM and CDR2 ANQGSEA. V gave up 4 bases and J gave up 4 bases; unmatched junction bases: 3. CDR3 nucleotides: TGCAGCGTTGGGACAGGCCGTAATGAAAAACTGTTTTTT. Amino acid sequence: CSVGTGRNEKLFF. Full variable domain (remainder filled in from reference TRBV29-1 and TRBJ1-4): SAVISQKPSRDICQRGTSLTIQCQVDSQVTMMFWYRQQPGQSLTLIATANQGSEATYESGFVIDKFPISRPNLTFSTLTVSNMSPEDSSIYLCSVGTGRNEKLFFGSGTQLSVL.

This chain connects TRBV7-2 to TRBJ1-2; D is unresolved. The V end was cut by 4 bases, the J end by 3 bases, with 12 bases between. This CDR3 region has 14 residues. CDR1 SGHTA and CDR2 FQGNSA come from the germline V gene. CDR3 DNA: TGTGCCAGCAGCTCCAGCCGCGTCGACTATGGCTACACCTTC. Protein: CASSSSRVDYGYTF. Supplemented by reference TRBV7-2 and TRBJ1-2, the full variable domain reads GAGVSQSPSNKVTEKGKDVELRCDPISGHTALYWYRQSLGQGLEFLIYFQGNSAPDKSGLPSDRFSAERTGGSVSTLTIQRTQQEDSAVYLCASSSSRVDYGYTFGSGTRLTVV.

This clonotype was detected a few times. The V gene is TRBV12-3 or TRBV12-4, the J gene TRBJ1-2; no reliable D call. The length of the CDR3 is 11 residues. V lost 2 bases, J lost 8 bases, and 6 bases lay in between. Here the CDR3 reads CASSLTGGYTF. The CDR3, as DNA: TGTGCCAGCAGTTTAACTGGCGGCTACACCTTC.

The chain combines TRBV27 with TRBJ2-3; no clear D gene. The CDR3 has 13 residues. Trimming removed 2 bases at V and 4 bases at J, with 7 bases between. Germline V gives CDR1 MNHEY, CDR2 SMNVEV (reference sequence). The CDR3 DNA reads as TGTGCCAGCAGTTTAAGGTCGGCAGATACGCAGTATTTT. This sequence encodes CASSLRSADTQYF.

This chain links TRBV18 with TRBJ2-6; D is unresolved. Germline lookup yields CDR1 KGHSH and CDR2 LQKENI. The V and J ends lost 4 bases and 4 bases respectively, with 11 bases between them. The CDR3 loop spans 15 amino acids. The CDR3 is CASSRSQTGANVLTF. The DNA of the CDR3 is TGTGCCAGCTCACGGTCGCAAACCGGGGCCAACGTCCTGACTTTC.

Only one count was recorded for this clonotype. The chain links TRBV29-1 to TRBJ2-1; 10 bases align to TRBD1. CDR1 is SQVTM, CDR2 ANQGSEA, per germline. The V gene end was trimmed by 0 bases and the J gene end by 12 bases; junction bases not matched to a gene: 8. The CDR3 sequence is 14 residues long. The CDR3: CSVEETGQGGWQFF. In DNA, the CDR3 is TGCAGCGTTGAAGAGACCGGACAGGGGGGTTGGCAGTTCTTC.

The gene calls are TRBV5-4 and TRBJ1-1; 8 bases align to TRBD1. The CDR3 has 15 amino acids. Germline loops: CDR1 SGHNT, CDR2 YYREEE (reference sequence). After removal of 4 bases from V and 2 bases from J, the junction contained 7 bases not matched to a gene. The CDR3 reads CASSQGQGPNTEAFF. The CDR3, as DNA: TGTGCCAGCAGCCAAGGACAGGGTCCAAACACTGAAGCTTTCTTT.

The J gene is TRBJ1-2, the V gene TRBV28, with D tentatively TRBD1 (6 bases). CDR3 length: 15 residues. Germline CDR1 reads MDHEN; CDR2 reads SYDVKM. Trimming removed 7 bases at V and 3 bases at J, with 18 bases between. The CDR3 here is CASTQGGQGYYGYTF. CDR3 nucleotides: TGTGCCAGCACCCAAGGGGGGCAGGGCTACTATGGCTACACCTTC.

The chain uses TRBV18 and TRBJ2-3; unclear D gene. CDR3 length: 13 amino acids. Germline V CDR1 and CDR2: KGHSH, LQKENI. The ends were cut back, 3 bases at V and 4 bases at J, with 8 bases in the middle. The CDR3: CASSPPGSDTQYF. The CDR3 region has the DNA TGTGCCAGCTCACCCCCGGGCTCAGATACGCAGTATTTT. Full variable domain (missing parts from reference TRBV18 and TRBJ2-3): NAGVMQNPRHLVRRRGQEARLRCSPMKGHSHVYWYRQLPEEGLKFMVYLQKENIIDESGMPKERFSAEFPKEGPSILRIQQVVRGDSAAYFCASSPPGSDTQYFGPGTRLTVL.

The chain employs TRBV10-3 and TRBJ2-3; the D gene could be TRBD1 or TRBD2 (5 bases each). Germline V gene data show CDR1 as ENHRY and CDR2 as SYGVKD. V lost 2 bases to trimming and J lost 4 bases, with 7 bases between them. The CDR3 runs 13 residues. CDR3 coding DNA: TGTGCCATCAGTGAGGGGACGGCAGATACGCAGTATTTT. Amino acid sequence: CAISEGTADTQYF.

The gene calls are TRBV7-2 and TRBJ2-5; possible D gene TRBD1, 5 bases. CDR1 is SGHTA, CDR2 FQGNSA, per germline. Between the trimmed V and J ends, which lost 1 base and 9 bases, there was a span of 15 bases. This CDR3 contains 14 residues. CDR3 residues: CASSLGTAGMPQYF. CDR3 DNA sequence: TGTGCCAGCAGCTTAGGGACGGCAGGGATGCCCCAGTACTTC.

The V gene is TRBV12-3 or TRBV12-4, the J gene TRBJ2-3; 7 bases are a match to TRBD1. CDR3 size: 14 residues. J was trimmed by 6 bases and V by 6 bases; bases with no gene match: 9. Here the CDR3 reads CASRDDRASDTQYF. As DNA, the CDR3 is TGTGCCAGCAGGGACGACAGGGCCTCGGATACGCAGTATTTT.

The chain has TRBV29-1 and TRBJ2-5; D gene uncertain. Trimming pared 4 bases from V and 4 bases from J, leaving 19 bases between. CDR1 is SQVTM and CDR2 is ANQGSEA in the germline V gene. The CDR3 has 15 amino acids. The CDR3 DNA is TGCAGCGTTGGGATTACGTCTCACCGCGCAGAGACCCAGTACTTC. Its translation is CSVGITSHRAETQYF.

V usage is TRBV6-6 and J usage is TRBJ2-1; D is ambiguous. Trimming took off 2 bases at V and 4 bases at J, with 9 bases between the two ends. The germline gives CDR1 MNHNY, CDR2 SVGAGI (reference sequence). The CDR3 runs to 14 residues. The CDR3 here is CASSYGTAYNEQFF. CDR3 DNA sequence: TGTGCCAGCAGTTACGGCACAGCATACAATGAGCAGTTCTTC.

Written as DNA, the CDR3 is TGCAGCGTTGACAGGGGGGGACATGAGCAGTTCTTC. This codes for CSVDRGGHEQFF. The V and J genes are TRBV29-1 and TRBJ2-1, with D possibly being TRBD1 or TRBD2 (7 bases each). V was trimmed by 3 bases and J by 8 bases, leaving 11 bases between them. Germline V gene data show CDR1 as SQVTM and CDR2 as ANQGSEA. The CDR3 is made up of 12 amino acids.

This chain uses TRBV27 with TRBJ2-7; 9 bases align to TRBD1. The V gene end was trimmed by 1 base and the J gene end by 4 bases; junction bases not matched to a gene: 14. Germline V gene sequence: CDR1 MNHEY, CDR2 SMNVEV (reference sequence). This CDR3 spans 18 amino acids. The CDR3 region is CASSLYVSGGQGLYEQYF. CDR3 in DNA: TGTGCCAGCAGTTTATATGTAAGCGGCGGACAGGGGTTGTACGAGCAGTACTTC.

This clonotype was counted only a few times. This chain links TRBV29-1 with TRBJ2-3, with 10 bases identical to TRBD2. Trimming cost V 7 bases and J 7 bases; bases outside gene matches: 5. The germline gives CDR1 SQVTM, CDR2 ANQGSEA. The CDR3 runs 12 residues. CDR3: CSASGGANTQYF. CDR3 nucleotide sequence: TGCAGCGCGAGCGGGGGGGCGAATACGCAGTATTTT.

V usage is TRBV4-3 and J usage is TRBJ1-1; tentatively, D is TRBD1 (6 bases). Germline CDR1 reads LGHNA; CDR2 reads YSLEER. V gave up 0 bases and J gave up 4 bases, with 9 bases separating them. CDR3 length equals 14 residues. For the CDR3, the DNA is TGCGCCAGCAGCCAAGAACAGGGAAGCACTGAAGCTTTCTTT. Translation gives CASSQEQGSTEAFF.

The rearrangement links TRBV7-9 to TRBJ1-1, with unresolved D. Trimming removed 2 bases from V and 4 bases from J, with 11 bases in between. This CDR3 has 14 residues. Per the germline V gene, CDR1 is SEHNR and CDR2 is FQNEAQ (reference sequence). The CDR3 sequence is CASSLLATLTEAFF. DNA of the CDR3: TGTGCCAGCAGCTTACTCGCAACGCTCACTGAAGCTTTCTTT.

The chain uses TRBV2 and TRBJ2-5; maybe TRBD2 (5 bases). The CDR3 loop spans 11 amino acids. In germline, CDR1 is SNHLY, CDR2 FYNNEI. Trimming took off 8 bases at V and 4 bases at J, with 8 bases between the two ends. The CDR3 protein is CASGRAETQYF. In DNA, the CDR3 is TGTGCCAGCGGGCGGGCAGAGACCCAGTACTTC.

V usage is TRBV29-1 and J usage is TRBJ1-1; the D gene is possibly TRBD1 (5 bases). V dropped 7 bases and J dropped 0 bases, with 12 bases sitting between them. In germline, CDR1 is SQVTM, CDR2 ANQGSEA. The CDR3 is made up of 13 amino acids. CDR3 protein: CSAGMPLNTEAFF. DNA of the CDR3: TGCAGCGCAGGGATGCCCCTGAACACTGAAGCTTTCTTT.

This chain connects TRBV3-1 to TRBJ2-1; D call uncertain. Germline V gene data show CDR1 as LGHDT and CDR2 as YNNKEL (reference sequence). This CDR3 region has 13 residues. Trimming took 1 base from V and 8 from J, leaving 9 bases between them. CDR3 region: CASSQVSPHEQFF. The CDR3 DNA reads as TGTGCCAGCAGCCAAGTCTCTCCCCATGAGCAGTTCTTC.

The genes are TRBV27 and TRBJ1-2; possible D gene TRBD1, 5 bases. The CDR3 runs 16 residues. Trimming removed 0 bases at V and 5 bases at J, with 16 bases between. Germline CDR1 reads MNHEY; CDR2 reads SMNVEV (reference sequence). The CDR3 region is CASSLSTPGIGYGYTF. CDR3 sequence (DNA): TGTGCCAGCAGTTTATCGACGCCAGGGATCGGGTATGGCTACACCTTC.

The chain recombines TRBV18 with TRBJ2-7; 9 bases agree with TRBD2. This CDR3 region has 16 residues. V trimming: 0 bases; J trimming: 0 bases; junction bases outside the gene matches: 3. CDR1 and CDR2 (germline): KGHSH, LQKENI. The CDR3 nucleotides read TGTGCCAGCTCACCACCGTCTAGCGGGACCTCCTACGAGCAGTACTTC. Translated, it gives CASSPPSSGTSYEQYF. The full variable domain, completed using reference TRBV18 and TRBJ2-7, is NAGVMQNPRHLVRRRGQEARLRCSPMKGHSHVYWYRQLPEEGLKFMVYLQKENIIDESGMPKERFSAEFPKEGPSILRIQQVVRGDSAAYFCASSPPSSGTSYEQYFGPGTRLTVT.

J is TRBJ1-1 and V is TRBV29-1; a possible D gene is TRBD1 (5 bases). The CDR3 has 14 amino acids. Germline V CDR1 and CDR2: SQVTM, ANQGSEA. V shed 8 bases and J shed 3 bases, with 19 bases lying between them. The DNA of the CDR3 is TGCAGCACCACCGGGATGACAGCGGACACTGAAGCTTTCTTT. Translated, it gives CSTTGMTADTEAFF.